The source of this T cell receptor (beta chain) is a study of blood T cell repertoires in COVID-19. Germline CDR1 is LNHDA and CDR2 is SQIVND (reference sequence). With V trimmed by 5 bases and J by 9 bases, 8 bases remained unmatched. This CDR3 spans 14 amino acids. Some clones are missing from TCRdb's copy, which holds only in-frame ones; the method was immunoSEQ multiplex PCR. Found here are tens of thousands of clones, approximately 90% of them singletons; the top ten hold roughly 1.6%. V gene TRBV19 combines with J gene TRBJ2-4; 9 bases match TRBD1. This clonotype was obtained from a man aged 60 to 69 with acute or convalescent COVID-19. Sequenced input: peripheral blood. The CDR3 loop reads CASSFATGGRIQYF. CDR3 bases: TGTGCCAGTAGTTTTGCCACAGGGGGCCGCATTCAGTACTTC.